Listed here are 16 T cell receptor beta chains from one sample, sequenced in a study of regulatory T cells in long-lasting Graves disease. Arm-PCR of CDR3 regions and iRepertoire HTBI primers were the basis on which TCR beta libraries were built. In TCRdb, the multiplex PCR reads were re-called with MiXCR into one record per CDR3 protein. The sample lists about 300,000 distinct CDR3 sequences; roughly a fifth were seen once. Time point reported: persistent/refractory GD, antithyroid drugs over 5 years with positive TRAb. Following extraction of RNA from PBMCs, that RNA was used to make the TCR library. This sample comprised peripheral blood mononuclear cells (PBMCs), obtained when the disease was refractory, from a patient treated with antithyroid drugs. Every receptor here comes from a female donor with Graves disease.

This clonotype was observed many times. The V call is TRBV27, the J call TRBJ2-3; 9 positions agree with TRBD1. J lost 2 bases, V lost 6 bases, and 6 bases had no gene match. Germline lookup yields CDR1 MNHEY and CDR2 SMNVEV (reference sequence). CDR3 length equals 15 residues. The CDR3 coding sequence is TGTGCCAGCAGCTCTTGGGACAGGGCCACAGATACGCAGTATTTT. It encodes CASSSWDRATDTQYF.

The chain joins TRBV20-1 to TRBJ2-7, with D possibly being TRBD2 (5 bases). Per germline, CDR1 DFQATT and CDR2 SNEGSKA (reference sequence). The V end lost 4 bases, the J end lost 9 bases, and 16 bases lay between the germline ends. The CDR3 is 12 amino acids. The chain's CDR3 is CSATRAGEVQYF. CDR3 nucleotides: TGCAGTGCTACCCGTGCGGGCGAGGTGCAGTACTTC.

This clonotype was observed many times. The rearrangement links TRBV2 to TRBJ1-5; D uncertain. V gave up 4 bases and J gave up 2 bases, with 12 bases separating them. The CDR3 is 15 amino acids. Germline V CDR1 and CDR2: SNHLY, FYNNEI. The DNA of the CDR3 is TGTGCCAGCAGTGGCCGGGCGTGGGGCAATCAGCCCCAGCATTTT. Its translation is CASSGRAWGNQPQHF.

The CDR3 is CARTTTGLTNEKLFF. DNA of the CDR3: TGCGCCAGGACGACAACGGGGCTGACTAATGAAAAACTGTTTTTT. The V and J genes are TRBV10-1 and TRBJ1-4, with D maybe TRBD1 (5 bases). This CDR3 comprises 15 residues. The V gene's germline CDR1 is WNHNN and CDR2 SYGVQD (reference sequence). V gave up 9 bases and J gave up 2 bases, with 16 bases separating them.

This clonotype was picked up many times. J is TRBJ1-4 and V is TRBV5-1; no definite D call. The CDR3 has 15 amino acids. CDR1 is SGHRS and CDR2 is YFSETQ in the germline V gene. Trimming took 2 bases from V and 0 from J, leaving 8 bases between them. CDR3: CASSLGSSTNEKLFF. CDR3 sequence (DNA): TGCGCCAGCAGCTTAGGAAGTTCAACTAATGAAAAACTGTTTTTT.

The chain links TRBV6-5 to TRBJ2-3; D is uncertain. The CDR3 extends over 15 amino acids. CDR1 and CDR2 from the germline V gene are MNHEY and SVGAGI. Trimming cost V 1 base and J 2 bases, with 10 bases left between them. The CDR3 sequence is CASSYFVGYTDTQYF. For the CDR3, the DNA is TGTGCCAGCAGTTACTTTGTGGGTTACACAGATACGCAGTATTTT.

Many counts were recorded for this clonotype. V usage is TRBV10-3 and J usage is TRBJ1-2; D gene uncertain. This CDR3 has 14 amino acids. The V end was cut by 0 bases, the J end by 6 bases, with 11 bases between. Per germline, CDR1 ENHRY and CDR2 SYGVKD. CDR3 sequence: CAISESRDSDGYTF. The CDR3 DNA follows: TGTGCCATCAGTGAGTCGAGGGATTCAGATGGCTACACCTTC.

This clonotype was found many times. In DNA form, the CDR3 reads TGTGCCTGGCAGGGAACCTCCTCCTACACCGGGGAGCTGTTTTTT. Translated: CAWQGTSSYTGELFF. This chain links TRBV30 with TRBJ2-2; D might be TRBD1 (5 bases). The ends were cut back, 5 bases at V and 3 bases at J, with 16 bases in the middle. Per germline, CDR1 GTSNPN and CDR2 SVGIG (reference sequence). The CDR3 runs to 15 residues. Variable domain in full (rest from reference TRBV30 and TRBJ2-2): SQTIHQWPATLVQPVGSPLSLECTVEGTSNPNLYWYRQAAGRGLQLLFYSVGIGQISSEVPQNLSASRPQDRQFILSSKKLLLSDSGFYLCAWQGTSSYTGELFFGEGSRLTVL.

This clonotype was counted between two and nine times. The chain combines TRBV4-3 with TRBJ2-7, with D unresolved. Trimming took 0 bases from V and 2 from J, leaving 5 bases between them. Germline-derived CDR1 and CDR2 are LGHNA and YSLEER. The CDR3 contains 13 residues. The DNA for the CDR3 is TGCGCCAGCAGCCAAGACCTAGCCTACGAGCAGTACTTC. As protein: CASSQDLAYEQYF.

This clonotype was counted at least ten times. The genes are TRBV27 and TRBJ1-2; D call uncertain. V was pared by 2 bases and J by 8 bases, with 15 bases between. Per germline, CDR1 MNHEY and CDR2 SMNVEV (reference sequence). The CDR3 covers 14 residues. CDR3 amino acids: CASSLNAAGYGYTF. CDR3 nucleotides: TGTGCCAGCAGTTTAAATGCGGCCGGGTACGGCTACACCTTC.

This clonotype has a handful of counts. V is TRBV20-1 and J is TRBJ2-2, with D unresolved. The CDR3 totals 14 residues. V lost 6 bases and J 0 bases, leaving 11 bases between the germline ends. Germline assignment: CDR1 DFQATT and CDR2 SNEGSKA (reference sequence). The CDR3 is CSAAKTSNTGELFF. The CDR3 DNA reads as TGCAGTGCGGCAAAGACCTCGAACACCGGGGAGCTGTTTTTT.

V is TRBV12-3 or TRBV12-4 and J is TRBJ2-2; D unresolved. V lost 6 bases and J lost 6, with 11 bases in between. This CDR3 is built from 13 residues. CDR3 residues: CASSPFEAGELFF. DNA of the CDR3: TGTGCCAGCAGCCCCTTTGAAGCCGGGGAGCTGTTTTTT.

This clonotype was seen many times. As DNA, the CDR3 is TGTGCCAGGAAGGATCGGGGGCTCGCTGCCGAAGCTTTCTTT. Its protein is CARKDRGLAAEAFF. The chain is built from TRBV27 and TRBJ1-1, with a possible D match to TRBD1 (6 bases). CDR1 and CDR2 (germline): MNHEY, SMNVEV (reference sequence). This CDR3 is built from 14 residues. Trimming cost V 9 bases and J 8 bases, with 22 bases left between them.

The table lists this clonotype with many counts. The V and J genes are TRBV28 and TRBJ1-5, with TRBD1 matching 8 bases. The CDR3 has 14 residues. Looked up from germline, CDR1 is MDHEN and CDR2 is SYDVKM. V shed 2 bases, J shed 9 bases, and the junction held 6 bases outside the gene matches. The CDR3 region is CASSLPRQGRPQHF. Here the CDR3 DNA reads TGTGCCAGCAGTTTACCCCGACAGGGGAGGCCCCAGCATTTT. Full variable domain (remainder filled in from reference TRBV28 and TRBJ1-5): DVKVTQSSRYLVKRTGEKVFLECVQDMDHENMFWYRQDPGLGLRLIYFSYDVKMKEKGDIPEGYSVSREKKERFSLILESASTNQTSMYLCASSLPRQGRPQHFGDGTRLSIL.

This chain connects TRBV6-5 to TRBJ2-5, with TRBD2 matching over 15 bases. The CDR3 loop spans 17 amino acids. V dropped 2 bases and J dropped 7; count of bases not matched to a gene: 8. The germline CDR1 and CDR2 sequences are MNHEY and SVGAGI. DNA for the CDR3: TGTGCCAGCAGTTACCCGGGACTAGCGGGAGGTGGTGTGACCCAGTACTTC. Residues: CASSYPGLAGGGVTQYF.

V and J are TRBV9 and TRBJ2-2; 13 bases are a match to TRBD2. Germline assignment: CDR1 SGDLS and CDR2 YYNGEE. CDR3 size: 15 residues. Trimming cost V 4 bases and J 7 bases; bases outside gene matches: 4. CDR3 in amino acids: CASSPGTSGIGELFF. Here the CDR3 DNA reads TGTGCCAGCAGCCCCGGGACTAGCGGGATCGGGGAGCTGTTTTTT.